These 2 T cell receptor beta chains share one sample of origin, sequenced in a study of T cells after yellow fever vaccination. TCRdb recomputed calls from the 5' RACE reads with MiXCR, one row per CDR3 protein. This table has 100,000 to 150,000 distinct CDR3 sequences, roughly 9% appearing once. The sample in question was CD8+ T cells sorted from PBMCs, obtained on the day of the yellow fever booster vaccination. Receptors originate from a man younger than 35 who received the YFV17D yellow fever vaccine.

The chain carries TRBV4-1 and TRBJ1-5, with 9 bases fitting TRBD1. CDR1 and CDR2 (germline): MGHRA, YSYEKL. The ends lost 4 bases at V and 5 bases at J; junction bases unmatched: 12. This CDR3 has 17 residues. CDR3 sequence (DNA): TGCGCCAGCAGCCCCGGCCCCGGGACAGGGCTTTATCAGCCCCAGCATTTT. Protein: CASSPGPGTGLYQPQHF.

The DNA for the CDR3 is TGTGCCAGCAGCCCCGCGGGACCGGGCACAGATACGCAGTATTTT. Translated: CASSPAGPGTDTQYF. This chain joins TRBV3-1 and TRBJ2-3, with D tentatively TRBD2 (6 bases). V was shortened by 4 bases and J by 1 base, with 12 bases between the two germline ends. CDR3 size: 15 residues. Germline V gene data show CDR1 as LGHDT and CDR2 as YNNKEL (reference sequence).